Shown below are 30 T cell receptor beta chains from a single sample sequenced in a study. TCRdb re-called the RT-PCR reads through MiXCR, storing one row per CDR3 protein. The table shows about 700,000 distinct CDR3 sequences, with 14% occurring only once. Sequencing input: memory CD4+ T cells from blood. Receptors were obtained from a female donor in good health, serving as a healthy control.

Only a few counts were recorded for this clonotype. The chain has TRBV20-1 and TRBJ2-1; D not resolved. The V and J ends lost 2 bases and 10 bases respectively, with 9 bases between them. The germline gives CDR1 DFQATT, CDR2 SNEGSKA (reference sequence). This CDR3 has 11 residues. As DNA, the CDR3 is TGCAGTGCTAGAAGGCAGGAGGAGCAGTTCTTC. It codes for CSARRQEEQFF.

V usage is TRBV20-1 and J usage is TRBJ1-1; 7 bases line up with TRBD1. This CDR3 is built from 13 residues. The V and J ends lost 7 bases and 1 base, in that order; junction bases with no gene match: 6. CDR1 DFQATT and CDR2 SNEGSKA come from the germline V gene (reference sequence). The CDR3 spells CSGRTGSNTEAFF. The CDR3 region has the DNA TGCAGTGGTAGGACAGGTTCGAACACTGAAGCTTTCTTT.

In this sample, this clonotype turned up a few times. V usage is TRBV15 and J usage is TRBJ1-5; weak D call: TRBD1 (6 bases). V dropped 7 bases and J dropped 3 bases, with 13 bases sitting between them. The CDR3 consists of 14 residues. CDR1 and CDR2 from the germline V gene are LNHNV and YYDKDF (reference sequence). The CDR3 DNA reads as TGTGCCACCACCCCGGGGGCCAACAATCAGCCCCAGCATTTT. Translated: CATTPGANNQPQHF. The complete variable domain, with remaining parts taken from reference TRBV15 and TRBJ1-5, reads DAMVIQNPRYQVTQFGKPVTLSCSQTLNHNVMYWYQQKSSQAPKLLFHYYDKDFNNEADTPDNFQSRRPNTSFCFLDIRSPGLGDTAMYLCATTPGANNQPQHFGDGTRLSIL.

The rearrangement joins TRBV5-8 to TRBJ1-4, with D maybe TRBD1 (5 bases). The germline CDR1 and CDR2 sequences are SGHTS and YDEGEE. V shed 2 bases and J shed 0 bases, with 8 bases lying between them. The CDR3 runs to 15 residues. The CDR3 is CASSFGTATNEKLFF. The CDR3 DNA sequence: TGTGCCAGCAGCTTCGGGACCGCAACTAATGAAAAACTGTTTTTT.

This clonotype was seen many times. This rearrangement joins TRBV7-3 to TRBJ2-1; D is possibly TRBD2 (7 bases). The germline V gene encodes CDR1 SGHTA and CDR2 FQGTGA. V lost 4 bases and J 7 bases, leaving 17 bases between the germline ends. The CDR3 has 15 amino acids. CDR3 amino acids: CASSYSAGAQNEQFF. CDR3 nucleotides: TGTGCCAGCAGCTACTCGGCGGGGGCCCAGAATGAGCAGTTCTTC.

This rearrangement joins TRBV7-3 to TRBJ2-3; 8 nucleotides agree with TRBD1. Germline lookup yields CDR1 SGHTA and CDR2 FQGTGA. The CDR3 runs to 14 residues. Trimming cost V 5 bases and J 5 bases; bases outside gene matches: 6. The CDR3 protein is CASSTDRVGDTQYF. For the CDR3, the DNA is TGTGCCAGCAGCACGGACAGGGTTGGAGATACGCAGTATTTT.

This clonotype appeared a few times. This sequence joins TRBV4-1 and TRBJ1-5; possible D gene TRBD1, 6 bases. The CDR3 spans 14 residues. Germline CDR1 MGHRA, CDR2 YSYEKL. V gave up 3 bases and J gave up 4 bases, with 10 bases separating them. CDR3 sequence (DNA): TGCGCCAGCAGCCAGGGGGGCGCAAATCAGCCCCAGCATTTT. Amino acid sequence: CASSQGGANQPQHF.

This clonotype was counted many times. This sequence joins TRBV12-3 or TRBV12-4 and TRBJ2-5; possibly TRBD1 or TRBD2 for D (5 bases each). The germline V and J ends were trimmed by 2 bases and 4 bases, with 11 bases remaining between them. The CDR3 extends over 14 amino acids. The CDR3 sequence: CASSLRDLGETQYF. DNA of the CDR3: TGTGCCAGCAGTTTAAGGGACCTCGGAGAGACCCAGTACTTC.

The sample holds a few counts of this clonotype. This chain joins TRBV2 and TRBJ2-7; no firm D call. This CDR3 is 14 amino acids long. CDR1 and CDR2 (germline): SNHLY, FYNNEI. The V end lost 2 bases, the J end lost 1 base, and 9 bases lay between the germline ends. The CDR3, as DNA: TGTGCCAGCAGTGAACAGATTCCTTCCTACGAGCAGTACTTC. It specifies CASSEQIPSYEQYF.

This clonotype occurred a few times. The V call is TRBV11-2, the J call TRBJ1-6; no reliable D call. The CDR3 has 14 residues. V was trimmed by 3 bases and J by 6 bases, leaving 9 bases between them. From germline, CDR1 is SGHAT and CDR2 FQNNGV. CDR3 loop: CASSFEPFNSPLHF. In nucleotides, the CDR3 is TGTGCCAGCAGCTTCGAGCCCTTTAATTCACCCCTCCACTTT.

V usage is TRBV9 and J usage is TRBJ2-7; 9 bases agree with TRBD1. The length of the CDR3 is 16 residues. CDR1 and CDR2 (germline): SGDLS, YYNGEE. The trim removed 3 bases at V and 3 bases at J, leaving 10 bases unmatched. The CDR3 DNA reads as TGTGCCAGCAGCGAAACCGGACAGGGGCGAAACTACGAGCAGTACTTC. Protein product: CASSETGQGRNYEQYF. Complete variable domain (other parts from reference TRBV9 and TRBJ2-7): DSGVTQTPKHLITATGQRVTLRCSPRSGDLSVYWYQQSLDQGLQFLIQYYNGEERAKGNILERFSAQQFPDLHSELNLSSLELGDSALYFCASSETGQGRNYEQYFGPGTRLTVT.

This clonotype was seen repeatedly, ten times or more. The chain recombines TRBV10-3 with TRBJ2-5; possible D gene TRBD2, 6 bases. The CDR3 sequence is 16 residues long. CDR1 ENHRY and CDR2 SYGVKD come from the germline V gene. The V end lost 0 bases, the J end lost 0 bases, and 11 bases lay between the germline ends. CDR3 nucleotides: TGTGCCATCAGTGAGTCAGGAGGGAGGTACCAAGAGACCCAGTACTTC. It is translated as CAISESGGRYQETQYF.

This chain links TRBV3-1 with TRBJ1-1; 8 bases fit TRBD1. V shed 3 bases and J 3 bases; nucleotides not matched to a gene: 6. Germline V gene sequence: CDR1 LGHDT, CDR2 YNNKEL (reference sequence). CDR3 length equals 15 residues. CDR3 loop: CASSQADRADTEAFF. The CDR3 region has the DNA TGTGCCAGCAGCCAGGCGGACAGGGCCGACACTGAAGCTTTCTTT.

The table lists this clonotype with a few counts. The rearrangement links TRBV20-1 to TRBJ2-4; no firm D call. V lost 0 bases and J lost 0, with 24 bases in between. Germline V lookup: CDR1 DFQATT, CDR2 SNEGSKA (reference sequence). The CDR3 is made up of 20 amino acids. CDR3 in DNA: TGCAGTGCTAGAGATTTTCGCAGGCCTGGAAAAGACGTAGCCAAAAACATTCAGTACTTC. Translated: CSARDFRRPGKDVAKNIQYF.

This clonotype was detected ten times or more. The chain combines TRBV6-8 with TRBJ2-1; the match to TRBD2 covers 7 bases. The V and J ends lost 2 bases and 7 bases, in that order; junction bases with no gene match: 11. This CDR3 comprises 16 residues. CDR1 is MNHGY, CDR2 SAAAGT, per germline. The DNA for the CDR3 is TGTGCCAGCAGTTACCCGACTGGGGGGAGGGTGAATGAGCAGTTCTTC. Protein sequence: CASSYPTGGRVNEQFF.

This clonotype was recorded a few times. This rearrangement joins TRBV3-1 to TRBJ2-1, with TRBD2 matching over 8 bases. CDR1 is LGHDT, CDR2 YNNKEL, per germline (reference sequence). The V and J ends lost 0 bases and 10 bases, in that order; junction bases with no gene match: 11. The CDR3 has 16 residues. The CDR3 loop reads CASSQDIVSGRNEQFF. CDR3 coding DNA: TGTGCCAGCAGCCAAGATATCGTCAGCGGGAGAAACGAGCAGTTCTTC.

This clonotype occurred once. This sequence joins TRBV10-3 and TRBJ2-1, with TRBD2 identical over 12 bases. Per germline, CDR1 ENHRY and CDR2 SYGVKD. After removal of 5 bases from V and 2 bases from J, the junction contained 7 bases not matched to a gene. CDR3 size: 17 residues. The CDR3, as DNA: TGTGCCATCAGTCCGACTAGCGGGAGCGTCACCTACAATGAGCAGTTCTTC. Its protein product is CAISPTSGSVTYNEQFF.

This chain connects TRBV6-6 to TRBJ2-7, with D hard to call. Trimming left V 0 bases short and J 1 base short, with 13 bases between. Germline CDR1 is MNHNY and CDR2 is SVGAGI (reference sequence). CDR3 length: 16 residues. The CDR3 DNA reads as TGTGCCAGCAGTTACTCGAAAAGGCGGCAATCCTACGAGCAGTACTTC. This translates into CASSYSKRRQSYEQYF.

This clonotype was seen only a few times. The CDR3 here is CASSLDAGGRTDTQYF. DNA for the CDR3: TGTGCCAGCAGCTTGGATGCTGGGGGGCGCACAGATACGCAGTATTTT. V usage is TRBV5-6 and J usage is TRBJ2-3; either TRBD1 or TRBD2 may supply D (6 bases each). This CDR3 contains 16 residues. The V gene lost 0 bases and the J gene lost 1 base, with 12 bases spanning the gap. CDR1 and CDR2 (germline): SGHDT, YYEEEE.

The J gene is TRBJ2-7, the V gene TRBV9; TRBD1 aligns across 9 bases. Trimming cost V 4 bases and J 7 bases; bases outside gene matches: 12. The CDR3 contains 15 residues. CDR1 and CDR2 from the germline V gene are SGDLS and YYNGEE. The CDR3 is CASSPRDRALGEQYF. The CDR3 DNA reads as TGTGCCAGCAGCCCCCGGGACAGGGCCCTGGGGGAGCAGTACTTC.

This chain joins TRBV6-2 or TRBV6-3 and TRBJ2-4; D may be TRBD1 (7 bases). CDR1 and CDR2 (germline): MNHEY, SVGEGT. With 5 bases removed from V and 2 bases from J, the gap between germline ends came to 19 bases. The CDR3 runs to 17 residues. This chain's CDR3 is CASSLSRQGGTKNIQYF. In DNA form, the CDR3 reads TGTGCCAGCAGTCTATCGCGACAGGGAGGAACCAAAAACATTCAGTACTTC.

As regards this clonotype: Mismatch with germline at one junction end may stem from a read error. The chain carries TRBV3-1 and TRBJ2-2, with D possibly being TRBD2 (6 bases). CDR1 LGHDT and CDR2 YNNKEL come from the germline V gene (reference sequence). There are 12 residues in the CDR3. CDR3 DNA sequence: TGTGCCAGCAGCCAACAAGGTCGGGGGTGGATTTTT. Its protein product is CASSQQGRGWIF.

The chain recombines TRBV20-1 with TRBJ2-7; no firm D call. The CDR3 is 13 residues long. The V end was cut by 2 bases, the J end by 5 bases, with 13 bases between. Germline CDR1 and CDR2: DFQATT and SNEGSKA (reference sequence). The CDR3 DNA follows: TGCAGTGCTAGACTCACGACGAGCCACGAGCAGTACTTC. Protein product: CSARLTTSHEQYF.

This clonotype was detected only a few times. The chain employs TRBV20-1 and TRBJ1-5; D possibly corresponds to TRBD1 (6 bases). The CDR3 has 13 residues. In germline, CDR1 is DFQATT, CDR2 SNEGSKA (reference sequence). V lost 0 bases to trimming and J lost 10 bases, with 13 bases between them. The CDR3 bases are TGCAGTGCTAGAGATACAGGGATGGGACCCCAGCATTTT. It yields the protein CSARDTGMGPQHF.

This clonotype has more than one count but fewer than ten. CDR3 loop: CSARDPTGAPNEQFF. In DNA, the CDR3 is TGCAGTGCTAGAGATCCGACAGGGGCTCCCAATGAGCAGTTCTTC. The chain is built from TRBV20-1 and TRBJ2-1; 8 bases line up with TRBD1. The J segment lost 6 bases and the V segment lost 0 bases, leaving 7 bases of the junction unmatched. The CDR3 spans 15 residues. From germline, CDR1 is DFQATT and CDR2 SNEGSKA (reference sequence).

Notes on this clonotype: A clone one base away is much larger, so this may be a read error. No conserved phenylalanine or tryptophan is present at the end of the CDR3, so a read error is the likely explanation. The V gene is TRBV20-1, the J gene TRBJ2-1; 10 bases match TRBD2. The CDR3 length is 14 residues. CDR1 is DFQATT and CDR2 is SNEGSKA in the germline V gene (reference sequence). The ends lost 2 bases at V and 8 bases at J; junction bases unmatched: 6. The CDR3: CSARRPSGGDEQFI. For the CDR3, the DNA is TGCAGTGCTAGAAGGCCTAGCGGGGGCGATGAGCAGTTCATC.

The V gene is TRBV3-1, the J gene TRBJ2-1; D ambiguous. The CDR3 runs to 13 residues. Deletions cut 0 bases from V and 10 bases from J, with 10 bases between. CDR1 is LGHDT and CDR2 is YNNKEL in the germline V gene (reference sequence). CDR3 loop: CASSQDWAMEQFF. For the CDR3, the DNA is TGTGCCAGCAGCCAAGATTGGGCAATGGAGCAGTTCTTC.

This clonotype showed up many times. The DNA of the CDR3 is TGTGCCATCAGTTCCTCGACAGGTTCCCAAGAGACCCAGTACTTC. This gives the protein CAISSSTGSQETQYF. V is TRBV10-3 and J is TRBJ2-5; possibly TRBD1 for D (6 bases). Germline values: CDR1 ENHRY, CDR2 SYGVKD. V shed 5 bases and J shed 1 base, with 14 bases lying between them. This CDR3 is 15 amino acids long.

The chain has TRBV7-9 and TRBJ1-1, with D maybe TRBD1 (5 bases). The CDR3 runs to 14 residues. Germline V gene lookup returns CDR1 SEHNR and CDR2 FQNEAQ (reference sequence). Deletions cut 4 bases from V and 6 bases from J, with 15 bases between. This chain's CDR3 is CASSSRAQVAEAFF. CDR3 bases: TGTGCCAGCAGCTCGAGGGCACAGGTGGCTGAAGCTTTCTTT.

The chain is built from TRBV2 and TRBJ2-7; D ambiguous. V gave up 6 bases and J gave up 2 bases, with 8 bases separating them. This CDR3 comprises 12 residues. Germline V lookup: CDR1 SNHLY, CDR2 FYNNEI. The CDR3 protein is CASRRLTYEQYF. In DNA form, the CDR3 reads TGTGCCAGCAGACGGCTAACCTACGAGCAGTACTTC.